This T cell receptor beta chain came from a study of blood T cell dynamics during melanoma immunotherapy (dated by TCRdb to the early 2020s). Turning to the overall study: The patients had metastatic melanoma and were given first-line pembrolizumab or nivolumab plus ipilimumab as standard of care in the United Kingdom. The training cohort consisted of consecutive patients, while an additional independent group of patients from the same centre was pooled to form an external validation set. To identify early correlates of response, the study profiled peripheral T cell receptor repertoires in patients with metastatic melanoma before and after one cycle of checkpoint inhibitor therapy. General study outcomes and caveats: The relatively small sample size was acknowledged as a potential limitation on generalization of the results. Patients who later achieved disease control showed a bifurcated PBMC repertoire reorganization at W3, with increased clonality or increased diversity, unlike progressors. Whether the T cell clones behind the repertoire changes were melanoma-specific or instead reflected general immune activation was something the study could not determine.

Every bulk PBMC sample was loaded with the same fixed amount of 350 ng of DNA. The immunoSEQ TCRb Assay kit was used according to manufacturer instructions to amplify TCR beta CDR3 sequences from genomic DNA. The KAPA Library Quantification Kit for Illumina platforms was used to quantify the pooled libraries by qPCR. Sequencing of the pooled libraries was done on an Illumina NextSeq 500, with clustering at about 0.6-1.1 pM. Concerning the study's data processing: TCR data were analyzed using immunoSEQ ANALYZER and the R LymphoSeq package. A rearrangement efficiency score was calculated as productive divided by the sum of productive and non-productive CDR3 sequences. Clonality was measured with the Gini coefficient and diversity with the Renyi index at alpha=1, and both measures were compared pairwise between timepoints within each patient. In LymphoSeq, clonal relatedness was computed with an edit distance of 3 and repertoire similarity was computed with the Bhattacharyya coefficient. Linear discriminant analysis on week-3 changes in clonality and diversity was built with the R MASS and caret packages to classify response. The clones in this table, taken by TCRdb from immuneACCESS, are in-frame only. Not every clone is retained; where verified, under half of the shortfall comes from an unresolved V gene, and the cause of the rest is unknown. The DNA was the basis for D and trimming; V, J and clone size are from that table. For this sample the table gives about 10,000 clones, of which around 89% were detected only once. The ten largest clones take up 7.4% of the sample.

CDR1 and CDR2, looked up from the germline V gene, are SGHTA and FQGNSA. From the cysteine up to the phenylalanine, the CDR3 has a length of 15 residues. CDR3 DNA only is kept here, 45 bases in frame from base 1. V is reduced by 0 bases and J by 4 bases, leaving a spacing of 13 bases between them. On this clone: It lacks a known antigen. No base quality values were provided; no much bigger clone lies one nucleotide off.

The time point label corresponds to: pre-treatment baseline. Blood samples were taken at two points: before treatment (T0) and at week 3 (W3), which came after the first cycle of checkpoint blockade. Except for a couple of patients with rapid clinical progression, response was assessed 12 weeks after the first infusion by RECIST 1.1; disease control meant complete response, partial response or stable disease. Patients with prior systemic cancer treatment, concomitant immunosuppressant therapy or synchronous other active malignancies were excluded. Bulk PBMC and plasma cell-free DNA were both sequenced for TCR beta so that circulating cells and T cell turnover could be tracked. Lymphoprep and SepMate tubes were used to isolate PBMC from blood, and red cell lysis was then performed. QIAamp DNA Blood Mini kits were used to extract DNA from PBMC and from sorted T cell subsets.

The sequencing here drew on blood, taken from a patient treated with checkpoint blockade. This TCR came from a human donor with melanoma. This receptor chain uses TRBV7-2 and TRBJ2-7; a tentative D match to TRBD1 spans 6 bases. The CDR3 amino acid sequence is: CASSLAADRGYEQYF. The bases read TGTGCCAGCAGCTTAGCTGCGGACAGAGGGTACGAGCAGTACTTC. Extended through the reference TRBV7-2 and TRBJ2-7 proteins, this CDR3 yields the full variable domain: GAGVSQSPSNKVTEKGKDVELRCDPISGHTALYWYRQSLGQGLEFLIYFQGNSAPDKSGLPSDRFSAERTGGSVSTLTIQRTQQEDSAVYLCASSLAADRGYEQYFGPGTRLTVT.